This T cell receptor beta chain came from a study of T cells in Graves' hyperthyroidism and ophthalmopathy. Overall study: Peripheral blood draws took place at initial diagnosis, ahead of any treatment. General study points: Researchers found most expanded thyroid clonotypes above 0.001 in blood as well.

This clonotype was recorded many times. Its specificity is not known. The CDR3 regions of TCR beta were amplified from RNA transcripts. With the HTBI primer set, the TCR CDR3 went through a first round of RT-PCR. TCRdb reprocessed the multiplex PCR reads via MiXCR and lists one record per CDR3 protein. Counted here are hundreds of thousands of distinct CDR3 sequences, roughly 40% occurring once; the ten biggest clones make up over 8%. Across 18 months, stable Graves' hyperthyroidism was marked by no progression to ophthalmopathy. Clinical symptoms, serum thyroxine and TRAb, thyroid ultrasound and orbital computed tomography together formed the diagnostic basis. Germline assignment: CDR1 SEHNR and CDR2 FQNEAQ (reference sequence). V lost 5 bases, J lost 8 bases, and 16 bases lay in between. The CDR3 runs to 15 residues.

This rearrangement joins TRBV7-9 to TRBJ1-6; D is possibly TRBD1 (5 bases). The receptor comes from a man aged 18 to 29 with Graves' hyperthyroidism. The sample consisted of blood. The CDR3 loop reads CASSPTAGEDSPLHF. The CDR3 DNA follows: TGTGCCAGCAGCCCTACCGCGGGGGAGGATTCACCCCTCCACTTT.